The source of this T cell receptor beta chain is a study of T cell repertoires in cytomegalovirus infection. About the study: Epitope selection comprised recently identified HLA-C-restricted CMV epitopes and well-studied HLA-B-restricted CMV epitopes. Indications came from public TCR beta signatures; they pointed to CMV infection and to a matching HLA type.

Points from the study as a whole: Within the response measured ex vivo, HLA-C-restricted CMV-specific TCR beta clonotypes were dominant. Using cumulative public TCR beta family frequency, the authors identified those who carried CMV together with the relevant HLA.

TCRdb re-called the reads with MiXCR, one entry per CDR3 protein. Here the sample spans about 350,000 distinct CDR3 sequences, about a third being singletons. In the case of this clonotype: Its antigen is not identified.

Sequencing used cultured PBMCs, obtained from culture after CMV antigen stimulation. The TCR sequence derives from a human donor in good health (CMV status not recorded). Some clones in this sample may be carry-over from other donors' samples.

Here the CDR3 reads CASSPPPNPGNTIYF. CDR3 coding DNA: TGTGCCAGCTCACCACCTCCTAATCCGGGAAACACCATATATTTT. The chain couples TRBV18 to TRBJ1-3, with D uncertain. The germline V gene has CDR1 KGHSH and CDR2 LQKENI. The ends were cut back, 0 bases at V and 4 bases at J, with 10 bases in the middle. CDR3 length: 15 residues.